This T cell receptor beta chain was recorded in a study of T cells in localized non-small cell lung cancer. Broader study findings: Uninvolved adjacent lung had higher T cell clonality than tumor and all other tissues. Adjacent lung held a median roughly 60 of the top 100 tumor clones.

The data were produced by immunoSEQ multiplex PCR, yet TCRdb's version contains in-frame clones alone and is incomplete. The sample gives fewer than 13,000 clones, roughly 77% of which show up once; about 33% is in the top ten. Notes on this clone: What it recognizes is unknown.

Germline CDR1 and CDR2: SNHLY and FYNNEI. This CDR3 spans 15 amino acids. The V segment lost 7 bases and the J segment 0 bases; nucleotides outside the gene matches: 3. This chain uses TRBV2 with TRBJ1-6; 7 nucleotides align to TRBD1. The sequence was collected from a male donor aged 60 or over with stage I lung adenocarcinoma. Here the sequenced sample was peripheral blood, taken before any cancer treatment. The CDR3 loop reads CASIWDSSYNSPLHF. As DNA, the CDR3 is TGTGCCAGCATCTGGGACAGCTCCTATAATTCACCCCTCCACTTT.